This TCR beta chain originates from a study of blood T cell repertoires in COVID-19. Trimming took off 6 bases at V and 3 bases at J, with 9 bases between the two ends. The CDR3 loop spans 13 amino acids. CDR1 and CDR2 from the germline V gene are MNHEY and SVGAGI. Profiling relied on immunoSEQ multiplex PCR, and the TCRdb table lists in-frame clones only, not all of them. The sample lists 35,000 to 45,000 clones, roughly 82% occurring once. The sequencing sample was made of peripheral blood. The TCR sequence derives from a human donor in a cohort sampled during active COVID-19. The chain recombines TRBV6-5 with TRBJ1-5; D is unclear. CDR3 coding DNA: TGTGCCAGCAGCCTTACTATCAATCAGCCCCAGCATTTT. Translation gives CASSLTINQPQHF.